This TCR beta chain stems from a study of blood T cell repertoires in COVID-19. The CDR3 spans 15 residues. Germline trimming cut 2 bases from V and 3 bases from J; bases unmatched to any gene: 3. From germline, CDR1 is MNHEY and CDR2 SVGAGI. Data came from immunoSEQ multiplex PCR; TCRdb stores just in-frame clones and leaves some out. The sample lists roughly 250,000 clones; roughly 80% were seen once. Sequencing was performed on peripheral blood. The source of this sequence is a woman between 40 and 55 years old with active or convalescent COVID-19. The V call is TRBV6-5, the J call TRBJ2-3, with 9 bases aligning to TRBD2. This CDR3 reads CASSYRAGGTDTQYF. DNA for the CDR3: TGTGCCAGCAGTTACCGCGCGGGGGGGACAGATACGCAGTATTTT.